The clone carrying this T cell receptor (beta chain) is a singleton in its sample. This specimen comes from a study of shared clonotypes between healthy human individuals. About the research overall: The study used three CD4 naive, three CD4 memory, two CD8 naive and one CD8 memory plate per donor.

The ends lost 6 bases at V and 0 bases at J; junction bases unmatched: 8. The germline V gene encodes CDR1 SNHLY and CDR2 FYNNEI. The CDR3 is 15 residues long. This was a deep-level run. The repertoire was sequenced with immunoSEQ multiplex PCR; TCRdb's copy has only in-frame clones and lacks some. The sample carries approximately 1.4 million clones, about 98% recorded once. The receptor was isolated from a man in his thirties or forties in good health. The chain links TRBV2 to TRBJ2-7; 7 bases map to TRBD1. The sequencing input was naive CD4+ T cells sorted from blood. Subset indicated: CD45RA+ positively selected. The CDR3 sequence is CASREPRGTSYEQYF. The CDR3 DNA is TGTGCCAGCAGAGAGCCCAGGGGGACCTCCTACGAGCAGTACTTC.